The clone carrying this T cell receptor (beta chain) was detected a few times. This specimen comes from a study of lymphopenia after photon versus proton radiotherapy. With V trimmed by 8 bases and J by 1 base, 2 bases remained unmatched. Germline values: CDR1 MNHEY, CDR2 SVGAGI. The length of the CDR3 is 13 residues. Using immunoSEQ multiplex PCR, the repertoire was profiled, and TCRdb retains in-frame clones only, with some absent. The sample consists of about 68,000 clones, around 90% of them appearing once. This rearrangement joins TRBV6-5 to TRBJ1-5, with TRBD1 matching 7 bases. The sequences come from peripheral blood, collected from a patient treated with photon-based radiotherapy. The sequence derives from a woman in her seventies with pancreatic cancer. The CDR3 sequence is CASGTASNQPQHF. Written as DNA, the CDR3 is TGTGCCAGCGGGACAGCCAGCAATCAGCCCCAGCATTTT.